The following is a TCR beta chain sequence with its context. This clonotype has ten or more counts. This clone's antigen is unknown. No per-base quality is available; no much larger clone lies one base away. These data are taken from a study of regulatory T cells in long-lasting Graves disease (dated by TCRdb to the early 2020s). For the wider study: Patients with newly diagnosed Graves' disease had been on antithyroid drugs for under 3 months. A total of 35 or so samples were covered by TCR sequencing, comprising about 13 persistent and about 20 newly diagnosed Graves' disease patients. The study took place in China and was registered as a clinical trial. This study used TCR sequencing and RNA sequencing of peripheral blood to compare persistent Graves' disease patients against newly diagnosed Graves' disease patients. Beyond this particular receptor, the publication reports: More public clonotypes were shared among persistent patients (roughly 2,700) than among newly diagnosed patients (966). Sequencing and analysis were restricted to the TCR beta chain. The authors noted that the small sample size was a limitation that may lower accuracy. The study examined only peripheral blood because the primary lesion, thyroid tissue, could not be accessed. Persistent Graves' disease patients showed lower TCR Shannon entropy and fewer highly expanded clones than newly diagnosed patients, suggesting clonal expansion.

Preparation of the library involved multiplex PCR. Sequencing was carried out with an Illumina HiSeq 4000. To build TCR beta libraries, CDR3 regions were amplified by Arm-PCR using iRepertoire HTBI primers. Before sequencing, the PCR products underwent gel purification. The authors' analysis ran thus. Gene usage analysis of CDR3 amino acid clonotypes used the approximately 62 TRBV and about 13 TRBJ segments found across samples. COPE and FqMerger were used to merge the filtered high-quality paired reads into contigs. BLAST was used to align contigs to IMGT TRBV, TRBD and TRBJ reference genes, with CDR3 defined following IMGT. Any clonotype with a frequency above 0.1% was counted as a highly expanded clone. Shannon entropy served as the measure of repertoire diversity, while the Gini coefficient captured V-J evenness. A clonotype found in more than one individual was treated as public. In-frame beta chains were kept once TCRdb had trimmed the public reads at Q25 with fastp and called clones with MiXCR. Each entry is one CDR3 protein sequence, shown with its most common DNA and genes. TCRdb assigned the V and J calls; the authors' analysis was not used. This sample gives approximately 400,000 distinct CDR3 sequences in total; 15% of them show up just once. The ten largest clones capture approximately 7.6% of the sample.

Interpreted using the paper, the time point label stands for: newly diagnosed GD, antithyroid drugs for less than 3 months. RNA was extracted from PBMCs in TRIzol for both TCR sequencing and RNA sequencing. The diagnosis of Graves' disease was made according to American Thyroid Association guidelines. The patients came from an endocrinology department in Xi'an, China. From each patient, around 9.3 milliliters of peripheral blood was collected into an EDTA anticoagulant tube. PBMCs were isolated by Ficoll Paque Plus density gradient separation without further T cell sorting. An Agilent 2100 Bioanalyzer and agarose gel were used to check RNA quality, and a NanoDrop 2000 was used to measure RNA concentration. A further study also used this sample, focusing on T cells in Graves' hyperthyroidism and ophthalmopathy. As that second paper reports: Stable Graves' hyperthyroidism was defined as no progression to ophthalmopathy during 18 months of follow-up. Hyperthyroidism patients were newly diagnosed, had a disease duration of under 2 months, and were aged 18 to 65 years. Any patient with an uncontrolled infection, another autoimmune disease, pregnancy or lactation was excluded. Clinical symptoms, serum thyroxine and TRAb, thyroid ultrasound, and orbital computed tomography formed the basis for the diagnoses. A first-round RT-PCR of the TCR CDR3 used the HTBI primer set with the Qiagen OneStep RT-PCR kit. Blood samples also contained most of the expanded thyroid clonotypes (frequency above 0.001), which suggests that blood repertoires may reflect thyroid immune responses. A 13 V-J signature model separated ophthalmopathy from stable hyperthyroidism, with approximately 87% sensitivity and roughly 81% specificity in cross-validation and 80%/75% in testing. In validation, the model predicted progression to ophthalmopathy a median of 6.5 months before onset, with over 55% sensitivity and 72.22% specificity. TCR V-J signatures able to tell the groups apart were searched for in a discovery cohort of 100 or so patients, of whom approximately 40 had Graves' ophthalmopathy and roughly 59 had stable Graves' hyperthyroidism. Prospective prediction of ophthalmopathy was tested in an independent validation cohort consisting of fewer than 20 hyperthyroidism patients and more than 15 patients who later progressed to ophthalmopathy. For training and testing, the 100 or so patients in the discovery cohort were randomly divided in a 7:3 ratio. The study also compared thyroid tissue and blood T-cell repertoires from about six Graves' hyperthyroidism patients. Following sampling, methimazole starting at 30 mg daily was given to hyperthyroidism patients, and high-dose intravenous methylprednisolone was given to ophthalmopathy patients. A second multiplex PCR round built the libraries, followed by size selection and purification. Libraries were sequenced paired-end with 100 bp reads on an Illumina HiSeq2000. SOAPnuke was used to process the raw data, throwing out any read that contained adapters or uncalled bases, had a mean Phred below 15, or lacked an exact constant-primer or identifier match. High-quality paired reads were merged using COPE v1.2.5, and each unique nucleotide sequence was defined as a clonotype. Clonotypes were aligned to IMGT TRBV, TRBD and TRBJ reference segments using MiTCR v1.1. The analysis included only V-J combinations with a frequency above 0.0001, which together covered more than 98% of the repertoires. The TCS score was defined as the ratio of F50 (clonal expansion) to E x V (chaos), calculated using BLOSUM62-based TCRdist between CDR3 peptides within each V-J. Welch's t-statistics and random forest reduced several hundred V-J features to under 15, which were used in a naive Bayes classifier (R e1071). No statistical method was used to set the sample size in advance, and investigators knew the group allocation. The paper describes TCR Vbeta CDR3 sequencing of roughly 130 peripheral blood samples, made up of some 40 ophthalmopathy patients, some 76 hyperthyroidism patients and 17 progressor patients.

The TCR comes from a woman aged 40 to 50 with Graves disease. Donor details come from another sample of the same person, matched by shared clones. Sequencing was performed on peripheral blood mononuclear cells (PBMCs), taken at new diagnosis, from a patient treated with antithyroid drugs.

The CDR3 amino acid sequence is: CASSLLSSGEQFF. In nucleotide form, the sequence is TGTGCCAGCAGCCTCCTTAGTAGCGGTGAGCAGTTCTTC. In this chain, TRBV3-1 is recombined with TRBJ2-1, with TRBD2 as a weak D call on 6 bases. V sheds 4 bases and J sheds 9 bases, leaving 13 bases between their ends. The germline V gene (reference sequence) supplies CDR1 LGHDT and CDR2 YNNKEL. The CDR3 runs 13 amino acids, cysteine and phenylalanine included. The CDR3 DNA has 39 bases and is translated from base 1.